The T cell receptor beta chain under discussion was sequenced for a study of T cell clonotyping in hematopoietic cell transplantation. The time point denotes: recipient sample about 28 days before transplant, after cytoreduction. Recipients were bled about 28 days pretransplant and at posttransplant days 30, 100, 180. Assay used: immunoSEQ multiplex PCR; TCRdb lists only in-frame clones, some missing. The repertoire holds some 7,000 clones, 88% seen once, with about 3.6% in the top ten. The length of the CDR3 is 16 residues. Looked up from germline, CDR1 is SGHDN and CDR2 is FVKESK. Trimming left V 4 bases short and J 2 bases short, with 18 bases between. Overall study findings and caveats: Higher Inverse Simpson Index values in graft donor and pretransplant recipient predicted broader posttransplant TCR diversity. Few recipient clonotypes overlapped donors; over 95% were de novo at given depth.

Worth noting for this clone: Its antigen is currently unknown.

Sequencing used peripheral blood mononuclear cells, obtained before stem cell transplant. The source of this sequence is a man aged 25 to 40 with acute myeloid leukemia. Some clones in this sample may be carry-over from other donors' samples. The chain uses TRBV14 and TRBJ2-7; D may correspond to TRBD1 or TRBD2 (6 bases each). In DNA, the CDR3 is TGTGCCAGCAGCCTCCAAGGGGGGCTTTTCGCCTACGAGCAGTACTTC. Protein: CASSLQGGLFAYEQYF.